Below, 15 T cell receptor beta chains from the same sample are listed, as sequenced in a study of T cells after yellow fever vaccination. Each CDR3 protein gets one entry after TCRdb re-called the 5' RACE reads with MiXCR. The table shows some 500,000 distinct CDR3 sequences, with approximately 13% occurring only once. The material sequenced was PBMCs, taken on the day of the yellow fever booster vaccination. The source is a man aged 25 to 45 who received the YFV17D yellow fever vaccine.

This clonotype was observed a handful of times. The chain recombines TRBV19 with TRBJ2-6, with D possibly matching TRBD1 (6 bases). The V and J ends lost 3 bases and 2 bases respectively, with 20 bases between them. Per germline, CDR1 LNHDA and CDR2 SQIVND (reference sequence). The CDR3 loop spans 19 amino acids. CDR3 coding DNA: TGTGCCAGTAGTATCGAATCTATTATCACAGGGACTGGGGCCAACGTCCTGACTTTC. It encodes CASSIESIITGTGANVLTF.

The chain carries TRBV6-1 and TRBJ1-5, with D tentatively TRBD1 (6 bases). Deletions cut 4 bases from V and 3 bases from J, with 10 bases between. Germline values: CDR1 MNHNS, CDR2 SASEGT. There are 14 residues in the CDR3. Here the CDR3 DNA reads TGTGCCAGCAGTGTACAGGGATACAATCAGCCCCAGCATTTT. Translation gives CASSVQGYNQPQHF.

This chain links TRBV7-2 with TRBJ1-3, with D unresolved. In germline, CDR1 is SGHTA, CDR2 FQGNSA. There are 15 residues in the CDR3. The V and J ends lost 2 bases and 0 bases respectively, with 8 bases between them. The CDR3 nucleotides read TGTGCCAGCAGCTTATTAGGGCTCTCTGGAAACACCATATATTTT. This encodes CASSLLGLSGNTIYF. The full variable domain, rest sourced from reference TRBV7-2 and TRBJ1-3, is GAGVSQSPSNKVTEKGKDVELRCDPISGHTALYWYRQSLGQGLEFLIYFQGNSAPDKSGLPSDRFSAERTGGSVSTLTIQRTQQEDSAVYLCASSLLGLSGNTIYFGEGSWLTVV.

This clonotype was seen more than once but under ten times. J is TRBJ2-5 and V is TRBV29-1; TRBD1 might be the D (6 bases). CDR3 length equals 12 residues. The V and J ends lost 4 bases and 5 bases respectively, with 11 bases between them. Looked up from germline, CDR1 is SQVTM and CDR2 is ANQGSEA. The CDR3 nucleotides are TGCAGCGTTGTCATACAGGGCGAGACCCAGTACTTC. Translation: CSVVIQGETQYF. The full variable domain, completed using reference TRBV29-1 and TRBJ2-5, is SAVISQKPSRDICQRGTSLTIQCQVDSQVTMMFWYRQQPGQSLTLIATANQGSEATYESGFVIDKFPISRPNLTFSTLTVSNMSPEDSSIYLCSVVIQGETQYFGPGTRLLVL.

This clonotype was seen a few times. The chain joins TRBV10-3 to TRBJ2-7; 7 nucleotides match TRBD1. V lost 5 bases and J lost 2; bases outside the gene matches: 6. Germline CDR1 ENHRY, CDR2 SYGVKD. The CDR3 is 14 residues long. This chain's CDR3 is CAISPRDRTYEQYF. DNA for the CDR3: TGTGCCATCAGTCCTCGGGACAGAACCTACGAGCAGTACTTC.

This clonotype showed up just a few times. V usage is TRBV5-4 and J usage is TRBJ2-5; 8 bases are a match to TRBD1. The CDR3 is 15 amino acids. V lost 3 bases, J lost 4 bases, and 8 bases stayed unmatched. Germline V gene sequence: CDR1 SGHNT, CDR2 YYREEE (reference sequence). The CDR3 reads CASSSGQGSIETQYF. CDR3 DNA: TGTGCCAGCAGCTCTGGACAGGGTAGTATAGAGACCCAGTACTTC.

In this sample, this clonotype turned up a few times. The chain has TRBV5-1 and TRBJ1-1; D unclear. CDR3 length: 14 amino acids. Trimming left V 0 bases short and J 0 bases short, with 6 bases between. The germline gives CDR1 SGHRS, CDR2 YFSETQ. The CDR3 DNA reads TGCGCCAGCAGCTTGGAAGTTGTGAACACTGAAGCTTTCTTT. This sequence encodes CASSLEVVNTEAFF.

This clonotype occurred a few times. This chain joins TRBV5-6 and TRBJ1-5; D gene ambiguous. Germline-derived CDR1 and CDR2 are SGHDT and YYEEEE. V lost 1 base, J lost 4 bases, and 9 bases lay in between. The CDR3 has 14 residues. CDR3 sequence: CASSLLGPNQPQHF. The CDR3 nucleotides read TGTGCCAGCAGCTTGTTGGGCCCGAATCAGCCCCAGCATTTT.

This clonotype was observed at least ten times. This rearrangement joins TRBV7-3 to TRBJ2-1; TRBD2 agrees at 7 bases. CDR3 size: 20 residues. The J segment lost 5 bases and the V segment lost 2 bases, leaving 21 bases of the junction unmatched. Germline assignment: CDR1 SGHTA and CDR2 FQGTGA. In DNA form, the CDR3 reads TGTGCCAGCAGCTTACTAACCCGCCCGAAACTGACGGGAGGTAACAATGAGCAGTTCTTC. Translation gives CASSLLTRPKLTGGNNEQFF.

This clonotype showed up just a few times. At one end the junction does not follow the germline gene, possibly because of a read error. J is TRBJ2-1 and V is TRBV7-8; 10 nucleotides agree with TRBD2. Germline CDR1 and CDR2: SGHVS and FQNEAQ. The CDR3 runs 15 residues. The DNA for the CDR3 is TGTGCCAGCAGCCTAGCGGGAGAATTCCACAATGAGCAGTTCTTC. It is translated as CASSLAGEFHNEQFF.

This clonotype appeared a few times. CDR3 nucleotides: TGTGCCAGCAGCTTAGAACTAGCGGGAGAGTGGAGCTTGTCCTACGAGCAGTACTTC. Amino acid sequence: CASSLELAGEWSLSYEQYF. V is TRBV11-2 and J is TRBJ2-7, with 11 nucleotides matching TRBD2. The trim removed 0 bases at V and 1 base at J, leaving 11 bases unmatched. The CDR3 totals 19 residues. Germline V gene lookup returns CDR1 SGHAT and CDR2 FQNNGV.

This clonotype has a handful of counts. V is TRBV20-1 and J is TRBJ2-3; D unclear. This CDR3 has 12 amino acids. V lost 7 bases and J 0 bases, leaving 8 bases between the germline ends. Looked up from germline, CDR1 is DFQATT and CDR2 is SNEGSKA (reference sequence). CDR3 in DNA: TGCAGTGGGCTACCTAGCACAGATACGCAGTATTTT. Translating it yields CSGLPSTDTQYF.

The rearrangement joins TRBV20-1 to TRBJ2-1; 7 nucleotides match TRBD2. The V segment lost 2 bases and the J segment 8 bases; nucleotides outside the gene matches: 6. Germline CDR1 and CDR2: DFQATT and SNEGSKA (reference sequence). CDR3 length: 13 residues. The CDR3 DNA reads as TGCAGTGCTAGACGGACTAGGGTAGATGAGCAGTTCTTC. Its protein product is CSARRTRVDEQFF.

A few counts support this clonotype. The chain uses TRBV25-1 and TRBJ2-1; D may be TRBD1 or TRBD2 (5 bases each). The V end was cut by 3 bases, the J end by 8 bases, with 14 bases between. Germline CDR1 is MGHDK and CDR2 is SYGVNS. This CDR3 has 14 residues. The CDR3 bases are TGTGCCAGCAGTGACATCGGGACCCACCATGAGCAGTTCTTC. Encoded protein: CASSDIGTHHEQFF.

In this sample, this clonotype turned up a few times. As DNA, the CDR3 is TGCAGTGCTCACCCCGCCGGGGAACAAGAGACCCAGTACTTC. Its protein is CSAHPAGEQETQYF. The gene calls are TRBV20-1 and TRBJ2-5; weak D call: TRBD2 (5 bases). Germline V gene data show CDR1 as DFQATT and CDR2 as SNEGSKA (reference sequence). The CDR3 consists of 14 residues. Trimming took 5 bases from V and 2 from J, leaving 15 bases between them.